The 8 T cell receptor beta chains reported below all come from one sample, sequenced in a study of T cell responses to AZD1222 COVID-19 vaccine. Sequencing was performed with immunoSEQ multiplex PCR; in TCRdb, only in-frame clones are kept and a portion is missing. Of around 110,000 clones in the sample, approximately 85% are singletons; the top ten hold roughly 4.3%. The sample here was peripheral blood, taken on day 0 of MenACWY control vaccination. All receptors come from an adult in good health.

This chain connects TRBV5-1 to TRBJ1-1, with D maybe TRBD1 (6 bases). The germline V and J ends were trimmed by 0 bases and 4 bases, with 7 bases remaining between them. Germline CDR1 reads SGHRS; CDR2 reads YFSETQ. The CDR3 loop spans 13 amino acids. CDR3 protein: CASSLAGATEAFF. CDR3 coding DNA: TGCGCCAGCAGCTTGGCAGGGGCCACTGAAGCTTTCTTT.

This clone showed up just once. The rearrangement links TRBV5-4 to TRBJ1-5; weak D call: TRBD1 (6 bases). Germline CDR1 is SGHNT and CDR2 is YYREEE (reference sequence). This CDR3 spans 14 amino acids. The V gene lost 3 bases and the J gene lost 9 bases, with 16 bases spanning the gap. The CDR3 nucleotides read TGTGCCAGCAGCTCACAGGGCTCCCTTGGGCCCCAGCATTTT. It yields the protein CASSSQGSLGPQHF.

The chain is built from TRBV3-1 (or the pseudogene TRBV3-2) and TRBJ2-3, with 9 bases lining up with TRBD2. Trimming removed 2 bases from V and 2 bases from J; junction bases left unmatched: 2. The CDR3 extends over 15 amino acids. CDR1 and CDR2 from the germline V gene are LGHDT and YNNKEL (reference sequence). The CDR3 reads CASSQLAGTTDTQYF. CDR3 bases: TGTGCCAGCAGCCAACTAGCGGGGACCACAGATACGCAGTATTTT.

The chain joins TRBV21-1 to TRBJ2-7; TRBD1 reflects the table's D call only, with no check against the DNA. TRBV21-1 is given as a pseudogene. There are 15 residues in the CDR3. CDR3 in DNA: TGTGCCAGCAGCAAAGTAACAGGGATTTACTACGAGCAGTACTTC. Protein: CASSKVTGIYYEQYF.

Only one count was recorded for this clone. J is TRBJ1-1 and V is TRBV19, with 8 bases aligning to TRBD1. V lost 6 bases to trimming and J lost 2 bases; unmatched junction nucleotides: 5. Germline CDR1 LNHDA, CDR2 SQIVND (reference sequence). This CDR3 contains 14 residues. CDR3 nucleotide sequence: TGTGCCAGTAGGATGGACAGGGTCAACACTGAAGCTTTCTTT. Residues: CASRMDRVNTEAFF. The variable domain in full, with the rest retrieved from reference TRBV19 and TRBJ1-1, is DGGITQSPKYLFRKEGQNVTLSCEQNLNHDAMYWYRQDPGQGLRLIYYSQIVNDFQKGDIAEGYSVSREKKESFPLTVTSAQKNPTAFYLCASRMDRVNTEAFFGQGTRLTVV.

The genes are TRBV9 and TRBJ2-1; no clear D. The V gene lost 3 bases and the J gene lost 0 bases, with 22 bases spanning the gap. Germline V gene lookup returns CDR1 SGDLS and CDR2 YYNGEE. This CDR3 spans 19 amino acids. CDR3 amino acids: CASSALVASYSSSYNEQFF. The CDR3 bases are TGTGCCAGCAGCGCCCTAGTGGCGTCCTACTCCAGCTCCTACAATGAGCAGTTCTTC.

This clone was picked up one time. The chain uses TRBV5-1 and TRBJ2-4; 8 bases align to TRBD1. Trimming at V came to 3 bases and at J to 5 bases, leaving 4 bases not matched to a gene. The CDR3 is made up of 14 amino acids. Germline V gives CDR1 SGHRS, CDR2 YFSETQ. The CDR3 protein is CASSSNRGENIQYF. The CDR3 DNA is TGCGCCAGCAGCTCAAACAGGGGGGAAAACATTCAGTACTTC.

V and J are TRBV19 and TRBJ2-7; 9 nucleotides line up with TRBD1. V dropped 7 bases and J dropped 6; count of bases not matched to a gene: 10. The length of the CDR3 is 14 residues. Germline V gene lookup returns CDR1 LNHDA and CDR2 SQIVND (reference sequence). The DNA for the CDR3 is TGTGCCAGTACGGCCGGGACAGGGACATTCGAGCAGTACTTC. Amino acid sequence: CASTAGTGTFEQYF. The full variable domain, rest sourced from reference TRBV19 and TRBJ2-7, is DGGITQSPKYLFRKEGQNVTLSCEQNLNHDAMYWYRQDPGQGLRLIYYSQIVNDFQKGDIAEGYSVSREKKESFPLTVTSAQKNPTAFYLCASTAGTGTFEQYFGPGTRLTVT.